What follows are 31 T cell receptor beta chains derived from one specimen sequenced in a study of T cell clusters in autoimmune cytopenias. Multiplex touch-down PCR amplified TRB using TRB-A and TRB-B pools in one tube. Each CDR3 protein gets one entry in TCRdb, which reprocessed the multiplex PCR reads and gives no DNA. Recorded for this sample: roughly 7,400 distinct CDR3 sequences. Roughly 40,000 genome equivalents of blood DNA were amplified for TRB. These same records also appear under a second study, on T cell repertoires in aging, cancer and after chemotherapy.

Sequenced: peripheral blood. The receptor set was obtained from a human donor in good health.

V and J are TRBV13 and TRBJ1-1. The CDR3 runs to 13 residues. Germline V gene sequence: CDR1 PRHDT, CDR2 FYEKMQ (reference sequence). CDR3 amino acids: CASSLEVNTEAFF.

According to its frequency, this clonotype is medium-sized (0.01 to 0.1%). The chain carries TRBV12-3 or TRBV12-4 and TRBJ2-3; TCRdb lists TRBD2, though no DNA is available to test this call. This CDR3 is built from 14 residues. The CDR3 reads CASSLPVSTDTQYF.

In terms of frequency, this clonotype is medium-sized (0.01 to 0.1%). CDR3 sequence reads: CATSRDPWGNQPQHF. The gene calls are TRBV15 and TRBJ1-5. Germline lookup yields CDR1 LNHNV and CDR2 YYDKDF (reference sequence). The CDR3 contains 15 residues.

CDR3 residues: CASSYRGTGFVQDTQYF. The J gene is TRBJ2-3, the V gene TRBV6-2 or TRBV6-3; as DNA is missing, the TRBD1 call by TCRdb cannot be tested. CDR3 length: 17 residues. CDR1 is MNHEY and CDR2 is SVGEGT in the germline V gene.

This CDR3 is CASSSPGQNYGYTF. This chain joins TRBV5-4 and TRBJ1-2; as DNA is missing, the TRBD1 call by TCRdb cannot be tested. This CDR3 is built from 14 residues. Germline loops: CDR1 SGHNT, CDR2 YYREEE (reference sequence).

The chain has TRBV5-6 and TRBJ2-7; TCRdb indicates TRBD2, and absent DNA this call remains unverified. This CDR3 has 17 amino acids. Germline loops: CDR1 SGHDT, CDR2 YYEEEE. The CDR3 region is CASSLDGLAGNLYEQYF.

This chain joins TRBV12-3 or TRBV12-4 and TRBJ1-3; TCRdb calls TRBD1, which cannot be checked without DNA. The CDR3 is 13 residues long. The CDR3: CASSPTDLSTIYF.

Measured by frequency, this clonotype is medium-sized (0.01 to 0.1%). The chain combines TRBV15 with TRBJ1-5; TCRdb gives TRBD1 as the D gene, but with no DNA this cannot be confirmed. In germline, CDR1 is LNHNV, CDR2 YYDKDF (reference sequence). This CDR3 comprises 15 residues. The chain's CDR3 is CATSRGRGSIQPQHF. Full variable domain (remainder filled in from reference TRBV15 and TRBJ1-5): DAMVIQNPRYQVTQFGKPVTLSCSQTLNHNVMYWYQQKSSQAPKLLFHYYDKDFNNEADTPDNFQSRRPNTSFCFLDIRSPGLGDTAMYLCATSRGRGSIQPQHFGDGTRLSIL.

J is TRBJ1-5 and V is TRBV5-6; TCRdb's D call of TRBD1 is untestable without DNA. This CDR3 contains 16 residues. Germline assignment: CDR1 SGHDT and CDR2 YYEEEE. This chain's CDR3 is CASSLFYGGGNQPQHF.

This clonotype registers medium-sized by frequency. This chain joins TRBV12-3 or TRBV12-4 and TRBJ1-5; the TCRdb D gene call, TRBD1, has no DNA to confirm it. There are 12 residues in the CDR3. The chain's CDR3 is CASRQDNQPQHF.

The chain is built from TRBV6-1 and TRBJ2-7. The CDR3 runs 13 residues. Germline assignment: CDR1 MNHNS and CDR2 SASEGT. This CDR3 is CASLSDSSYEQYF.

The chain employs TRBV30 and TRBJ2-7. CDR1 GTSNPN and CDR2 SVGIG come from the germline V gene (reference sequence). There are 15 residues in the CDR3. The chain's CDR3 is CAWSAGMVIGLEQYF.

The V call is TRBV30, the J call TRBJ1-1; TCRdb gives TRBD1 as the D gene, but with no DNA this cannot be confirmed. This CDR3 comprises 16 residues. From germline, CDR1 is GTSNPN and CDR2 SVGIG (reference sequence). CDR3 residues: CAWSDPVRGVRTEAFF.

This chain uses TRBV5-6 with TRBJ1-6. The CDR3 covers 21 residues. The germline V gene has CDR1 SGHDT and CDR2 YYEEEE. This CDR3 reads CASSLGEWHLTSGSYNSPLHF.

CDR3 sequence: CASSIQQGPEAFF. The chain uses TRBV19 and TRBJ1-1; as DNA is missing, the TRBD1 call by TCRdb cannot be tested. Per the germline V gene, CDR1 is LNHDA and CDR2 is SQIVND (reference sequence). The CDR3 totals 13 residues.

The genes are TRBV27 and TRBJ2-2; the TCRdb call, TRBD1, lacks DNA for checking. This CDR3 comprises 19 residues. The germline gives CDR1 MNHEY, CDR2 SMNVEV (reference sequence). CDR3 residues: CASSFARPGQGFYGGELFF.

The chain recombines TRBV6-2 or TRBV6-3 with TRBJ2-7. The CDR3 covers 13 residues. CDR1 is MNHEY, CDR2 SVGEGT, per germline. The CDR3 reads CASTAAAYSEQYF.

This clonotype ranks as medium-sized in terms of frequency. This sequence joins TRBV6-5 and TRBJ1-6; checking the TCRdb D call of TRBD1 is not possible without DNA. The germline V gene encodes CDR1 MNHEY and CDR2 SVGAGI. There are 16 residues in the CDR3. CDR3 loop: CASIQIQRVPASPLHF.

This clonotype is labeled medium-sized based on frequency. J is TRBJ1-6 and V is TRBV6-1. Germline loops: CDR1 MNHNS, CDR2 SASEGT. The CDR3 has 15 residues. This CDR3 reads CASSERRERLSPLHF.

The chain carries TRBV27 and TRBJ1-5; the D call of TRBD1 rests on TCRdb alone, since no DNA is present to check it. The V gene's germline CDR1 is MNHEY and CDR2 SMNVEV (reference sequence). This CDR3 has 17 residues. The CDR3 sequence is CASSLNRPSGANQPQHF.

This chain joins TRBV20-1 and TRBJ1-2; lacking DNA, the TRBD1 call made by TCRdb goes unchecked. Germline-derived CDR1 and CDR2 are DFQATT and SNEGSKA (reference sequence). The CDR3 runs to 15 residues. CDR3 protein: CSARGRTGDVGGYTF.

In terms of frequency, this clonotype is medium-sized (0.01 to 0.1%). The chain carries TRBV6-5 and TRBJ1-2; TCRdb returns TRBD1, unconfirmable since there is no DNA. Germline loops: CDR1 MNHEY, CDR2 SVGAGI. The CDR3 runs 14 residues. The CDR3 loop reads CASSWDRAPYGYTF.

J is TRBJ2-3 and V is TRBV27; TCRdb's D call, TRBD1, is unchecked because there is no DNA. There are 18 residues in the CDR3. Germline CDR1 MNHEY, CDR2 SMNVEV (reference sequence). The CDR3 protein is CASSYSIWTGIWTDTQYF.

By frequency, this clonotype registers medium-sized. The V gene is TRBV6-5, the J gene TRBJ2-6; the TRBD1 assignment by TCRdb is unverifiable without DNA. The CDR3 loop spans 17 amino acids. Germline loops: CDR1 MNHEY, CDR2 SVGAGI. This CDR3 is CASSYFGQSSGANVLTF.

This chain's CDR3 is CASRSGYGINEQFF. The J gene is TRBJ2-1, the V gene TRBV12-3 or TRBV12-4; TCRdb reports TRBD1, a call that lacks DNA to check it against. This CDR3 spans 14 amino acids.

The rearrangement uses TRBV5-7 and TRBJ2-1; TCRdb's D call, TRBD1, is unchecked because there is no DNA. TRBV5-7 is an ORF, and what it does is uncertain. The CDR3 loop spans 18 amino acids. CDR3 sequence reads: CASSLAGTASFSYNEQFF.

V and J are TRBV5-6 and TRBJ1-4; TCRdb lists TRBD1, though no DNA is available to test this call. Germline V gives CDR1 SGHDT, CDR2 YYEEEE. The CDR3 runs 16 residues. Here the CDR3 reads CASSRDGLGMGEKLFF. The full variable domain, its missing parts supplied by reference TRBV5-6 and TRBJ1-4, is DAGVTQSPTHLIKTRGQQVTLRCSPKSGHDTVSWYQQALGQGPQFIFQYYEEEERQRGNFPDRFSGHQFPNYSSELNVNALLLGDSALYLCASSRDGLGMGEKLFFGSGTQLSVL.

The chain carries TRBV5-6 and TRBJ1-2; lacking DNA, the TRBD1 call made by TCRdb goes unchecked. The CDR3 spans 14 residues. The germline CDR1 and CDR2 sequences are SGHDT and YYEEEE. This CDR3 reads CASSLPGTGTGYTF.

V gene TRBV5-4 combines with J gene TRBJ1-2; TCRdb returns TRBD1, unconfirmable since there is no DNA. The CDR3 runs 19 residues. Germline values: CDR1 SGHNT, CDR2 YYREEE (reference sequence). CDR3 loop: CASSPVPPGQGIGDYGYTF.

In terms of frequency, this clonotype is medium-sized. The rearrangement joins TRBV19 to TRBJ2-7; TCRdb selects TRBD1, and the lack of DNA leaves this call unchecked. The CDR3 loop spans 13 amino acids. CDR1 and CDR2 (germline): LNHDA, SQIVND (reference sequence). The CDR3 spells CASSMTAAYEQYF.

According to its frequency, this clonotype is medium-sized. This rearrangement joins TRBV6-5 to TRBJ2-5; as DNA is missing, the TRBD1 call by TCRdb cannot be tested. The germline gives CDR1 MNHEY, CDR2 SVGAGI. The CDR3 loop spans 15 amino acids. CDR3 sequence reads: CASSYTQGQGETQYF.